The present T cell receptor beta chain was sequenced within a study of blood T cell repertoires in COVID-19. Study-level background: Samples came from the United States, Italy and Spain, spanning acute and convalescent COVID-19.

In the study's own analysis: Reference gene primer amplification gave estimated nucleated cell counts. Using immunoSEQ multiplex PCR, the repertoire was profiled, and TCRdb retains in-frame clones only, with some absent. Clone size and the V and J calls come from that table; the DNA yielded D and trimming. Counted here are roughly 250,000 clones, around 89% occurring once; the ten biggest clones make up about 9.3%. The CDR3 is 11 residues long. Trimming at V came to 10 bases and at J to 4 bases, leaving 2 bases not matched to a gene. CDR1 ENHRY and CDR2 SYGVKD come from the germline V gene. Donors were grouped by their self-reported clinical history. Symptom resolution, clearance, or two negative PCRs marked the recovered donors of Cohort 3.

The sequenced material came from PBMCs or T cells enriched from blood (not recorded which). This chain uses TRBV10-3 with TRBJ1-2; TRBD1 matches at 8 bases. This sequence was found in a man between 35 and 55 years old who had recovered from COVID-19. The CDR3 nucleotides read TGTGCCACCGGGACAGGCTATGGCTACACCTTC. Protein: CATGTGYGYTF.